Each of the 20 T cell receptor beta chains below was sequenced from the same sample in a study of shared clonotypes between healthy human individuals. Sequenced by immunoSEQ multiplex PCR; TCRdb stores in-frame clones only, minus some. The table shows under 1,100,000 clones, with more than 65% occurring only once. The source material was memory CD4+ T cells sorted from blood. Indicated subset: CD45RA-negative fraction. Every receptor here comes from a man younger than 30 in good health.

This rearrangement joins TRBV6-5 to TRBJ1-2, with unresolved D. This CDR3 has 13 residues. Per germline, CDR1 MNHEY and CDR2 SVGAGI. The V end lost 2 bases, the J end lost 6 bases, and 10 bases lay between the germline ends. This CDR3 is CASSYLGLNGYTF. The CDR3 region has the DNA TGTGCCAGCAGTTACCTCGGACTTAATGGCTACACCTTC.

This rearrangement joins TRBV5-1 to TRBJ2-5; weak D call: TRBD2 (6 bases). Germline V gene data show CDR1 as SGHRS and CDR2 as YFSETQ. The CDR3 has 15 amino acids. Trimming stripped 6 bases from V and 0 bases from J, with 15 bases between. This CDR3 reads CASNSGGRNQETQYF. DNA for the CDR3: TGCGCCAGCAATTCTGGGGGGAGAAACCAAGAGACCCAGTACTTC.

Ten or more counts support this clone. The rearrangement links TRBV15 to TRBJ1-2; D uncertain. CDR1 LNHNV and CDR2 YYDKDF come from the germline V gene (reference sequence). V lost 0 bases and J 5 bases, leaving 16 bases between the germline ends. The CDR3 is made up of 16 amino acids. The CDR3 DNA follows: TGTGCCACCAGCAGAGATCTGAGGGTTGATGGGTATGGCTACACCTTC. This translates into CATSRDLRVDGYGYTF.

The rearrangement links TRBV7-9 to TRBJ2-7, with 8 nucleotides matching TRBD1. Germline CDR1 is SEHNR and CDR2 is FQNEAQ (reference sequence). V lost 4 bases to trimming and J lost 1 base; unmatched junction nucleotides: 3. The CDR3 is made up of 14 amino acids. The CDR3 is CASSSRTGSYEQYF. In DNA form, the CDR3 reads TGTGCCAGCAGCTCCAGGACAGGGTCCTACGAGCAGTACTTC.

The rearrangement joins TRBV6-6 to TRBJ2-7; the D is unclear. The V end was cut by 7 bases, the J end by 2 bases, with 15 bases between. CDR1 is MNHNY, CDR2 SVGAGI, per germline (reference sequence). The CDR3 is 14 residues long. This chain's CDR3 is CASTPWPPAYEQYF. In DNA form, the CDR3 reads TGTGCCAGCACCCCCTGGCCCCCCGCCTACGAGCAGTACTTC.

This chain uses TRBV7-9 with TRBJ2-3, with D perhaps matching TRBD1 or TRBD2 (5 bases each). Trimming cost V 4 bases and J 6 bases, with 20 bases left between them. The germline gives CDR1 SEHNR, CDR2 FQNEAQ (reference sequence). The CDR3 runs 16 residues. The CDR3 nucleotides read TGTGCCAGCAGCTCAGGGCGGGCAGGGTATCCGGATACGCAGTATTTT. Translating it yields CASSSGRAGYPDTQYF.

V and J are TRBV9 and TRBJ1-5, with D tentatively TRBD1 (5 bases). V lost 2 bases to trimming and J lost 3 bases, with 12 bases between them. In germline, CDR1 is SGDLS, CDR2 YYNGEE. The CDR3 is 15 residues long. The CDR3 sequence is CASSVGGKDNQPQHF. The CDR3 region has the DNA TGTGCCAGCAGCGTGGGGGGAAAGGACAATCAGCCCCAGCATTTT.

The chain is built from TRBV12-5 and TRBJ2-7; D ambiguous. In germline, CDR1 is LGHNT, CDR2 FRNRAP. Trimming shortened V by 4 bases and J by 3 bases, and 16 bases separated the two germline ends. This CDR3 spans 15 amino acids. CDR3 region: CASGSLRGRCYEQYF. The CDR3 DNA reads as TGTGCTAGTGGTTCGCTCCGAGGTAGATGCTACGAGCAGTACTTC.

CDR3 sequence: CASSLDGGGGYTF. In DNA, the CDR3 is TGTGCCAGCAGTTTAGATGGGGGCGGTGGCTACACCTTC. The V and J genes are TRBV28 and TRBJ1-2; possible D gene TRBD1, 6 bases. CDR3 length equals 13 residues. Trimming cost V 2 bases and J 7 bases, with 11 bases left between them. Per germline, CDR1 MDHEN and CDR2 SYDVKM.

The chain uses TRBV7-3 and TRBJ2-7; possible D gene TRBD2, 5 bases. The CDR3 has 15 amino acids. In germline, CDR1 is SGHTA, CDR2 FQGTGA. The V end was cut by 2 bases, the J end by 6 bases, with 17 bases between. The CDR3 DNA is TGTGCCAGCAGCTTAGTGGGCAGCCCCGCGGGCGAGCAGTACTTC. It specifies CASSLVGSPAGEQYF.

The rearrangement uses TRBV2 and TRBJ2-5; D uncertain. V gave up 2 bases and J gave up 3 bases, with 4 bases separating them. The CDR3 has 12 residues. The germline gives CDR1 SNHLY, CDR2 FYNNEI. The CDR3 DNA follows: TGTGCCAGCAGTGAACAGAAAGAGACCCAGTACTTC. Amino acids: CASSEQKETQYF.

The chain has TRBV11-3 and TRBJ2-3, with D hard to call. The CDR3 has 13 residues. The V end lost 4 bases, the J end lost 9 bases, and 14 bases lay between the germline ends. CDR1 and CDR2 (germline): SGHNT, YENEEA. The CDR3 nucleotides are TGTGCCAGCAGCTCCGGGCCCCTGTTGACGCAGTATTTT. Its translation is CASSSGPLLTQYF.

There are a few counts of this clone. The CDR3 is CAWSAGTGGNYEQYF. The CDR3 DNA is TGTGCCTGGAGTGCCGGGACAGGGGGCAACTACGAGCAGTACTTC. The chain recombines TRBV30 with TRBJ2-7; 12 nucleotides match TRBD1. This CDR3 is built from 15 residues. CDR1 and CDR2 (germline): GTSNPN, SVGIG (reference sequence). V shed 1 base and J 3 bases; nucleotides not matched to a gene: 4.

CDR3 protein: CASYRAAGIIHPATNEKLFF. CDR3 nucleotides: TGCGCCAGCTACCGCGCGGCAGGTATTATTCACCCAGCAACTAATGAAAAACTGTTTTTT. The rearrangement uses TRBV4-1 and TRBJ1-4; D uncertain. The CDR3 extends over 20 amino acids. The germline V gene has CDR1 MGHRA and CDR2 YSYEKL. Trimming took 8 bases from V and 0 from J, leaving 28 bases between them.

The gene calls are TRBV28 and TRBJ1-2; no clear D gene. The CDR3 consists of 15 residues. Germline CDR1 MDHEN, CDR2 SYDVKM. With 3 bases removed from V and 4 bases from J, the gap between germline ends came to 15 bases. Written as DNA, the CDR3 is TGTGCCAGCAGTTTTCCGCCCGACACCGTCTATGGCTACACCTTC. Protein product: CASSFPPDTVYGYTF.

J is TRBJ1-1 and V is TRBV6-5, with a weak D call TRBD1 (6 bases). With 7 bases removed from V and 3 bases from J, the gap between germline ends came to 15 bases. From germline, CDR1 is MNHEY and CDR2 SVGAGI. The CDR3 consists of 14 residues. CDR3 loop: CASKTDGGHTEAFF. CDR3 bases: TGTGCCAGCAAAACAGACGGGGGGCACACTGAAGCTTTCTTT.

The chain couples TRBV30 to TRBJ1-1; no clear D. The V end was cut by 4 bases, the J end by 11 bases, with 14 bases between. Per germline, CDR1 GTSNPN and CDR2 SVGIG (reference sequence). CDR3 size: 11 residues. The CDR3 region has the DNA TGTGCCTGGACCGAGGAGAAAGGGGCTTTCTTT. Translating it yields CAWTEEKGAFF.

CDR3 protein: CASSLVGGAFLDTQYF. The CDR3 DNA reads as TGCGCCAGCAGCTTGGTGGGGGGCGCATTCCTTGATACGCAGTATTTT. The V and J genes are TRBV5-1 and TRBJ2-3; D tentatively fits TRBD1 or TRBD2 (6 bases each). Looked up from germline, CDR1 is SGHRS and CDR2 is YFSETQ. CDR3 length: 16 amino acids. Trimming left V 0 bases short and J 6 bases short, with 17 bases between. Using reference TRBV5-1 and TRBJ2-3 for the parts outside the CDR3, the full variable domain is KAGVTQTPRYLIKTRGQQVTLSCSPISGHRSVSWYQQTPGQGLQFLFEYFSETQRNKGNFPGRFSGRQFSNSRSEMNVSTLELGDSALYLCASSLVGGAFLDTQYFGPGTRLTVL.

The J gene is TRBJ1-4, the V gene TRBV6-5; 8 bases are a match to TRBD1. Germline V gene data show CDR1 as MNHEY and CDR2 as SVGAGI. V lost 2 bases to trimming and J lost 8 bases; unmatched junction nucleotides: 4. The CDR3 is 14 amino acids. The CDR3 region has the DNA TGTGCCAGCAGTTACGGGGGGACAGGAGAAAAACTGTTTTTT. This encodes CASSYGGTGEKLFF.

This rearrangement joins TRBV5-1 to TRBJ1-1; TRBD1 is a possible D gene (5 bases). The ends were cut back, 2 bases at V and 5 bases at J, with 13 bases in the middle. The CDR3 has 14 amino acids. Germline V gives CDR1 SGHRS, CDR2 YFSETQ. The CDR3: CASSLGGAGTEAFF. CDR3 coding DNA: TGCGCCAGCAGCTTAGGAGGGGCCGGAACTGAAGCTTTCTTT.